Listed below are T cell receptor beta chains from one sample, sequenced in a study of response to subunit inactivated influenza vaccine. TCRdb reanalysed the RT-PCR reads using MiXCR and keeps one entry per CDR3 protein. The data show hundreds of thousands of distinct CDR3 sequences, with about 14% seen just once and roughly 7.6% held by the top ten. The specimen comprised PBMCs from blood, sampled about 14 days before vaccination. These receptors came from a man aged 45 to 65 who received an inactivated influenza vaccine. Both conserved end residues are trimmed from each CDR3.

j_gene: TRBJ2-1; v_gene: TRBV28; CDR3aa: ASSPSWGGRNEQF
j_gene: TRBJ1-2; v_gene: TRBV4-2; CDR3aa: ASSQDLWTGPGDGYT
j_gene: TRBJ1-3; v_gene: TRBV14; CDR3aa: ASSQGLANTGNTIY
j_gene: TRBJ2-3; v_gene: TRBV28; CDR3aa: ASSYPSGRTDTQY
j_gene: TRBJ1-6; v_gene: TRBV4-2; CDR3aa: ASSQEGALNNSPLH
j_gene: TRBJ2-5; v_gene: TRBV29-1; CDR3aa: SARDTIQETQY
j_gene: TRBJ1-3; v_gene: TRBV11-2; CDR3aa: ASSWTDGNTIY
j_gene: TRBJ2-1; v_gene: TRBV4-2; CDR3aa: ASSLRPVGGANNEQF
j_gene: TRBJ2-2; v_gene: TRBV14; CDR3aa: ASSPYTTHGELF
j_gene: TRBJ2-7; v_gene: TRBV7-2; CDR3aa: ASSAAGTSGSYEQY
j_gene: TRBJ2-7; v_gene: TRBV12-3/TRBV12-4; CDR3aa: ASSRTGLTYEQY